What follows are 15 T cell receptor beta chains derived from one specimen sequenced in a study of T cell repertoires in cytomegalovirus infection. Each CDR3 protein is one row after TCRdb ran MiXCR on the reads. The table records roughly 230,000 distinct CDR3 sequences, about 12% of them present only once. The sample taken for sequencing was PBMCs. These receptors were taken from a human donor in good health (CMV status not recorded). Some clones in this sample may be carry-over from other donors' samples.

The chain carries TRBV6-4 and TRBJ2-2; 9 nucleotides match TRBD2. The CDR3 sequence is 15 residues long. CDR1 is MRHNA and CDR2 is SNTAGT in the germline V gene. With V trimmed by 6 bases and J by 2 bases, 4 bases remained unmatched. This chain's CDR3 is CASSPTSGNTGELFF. The CDR3 nucleotides read TGTGCCAGCAGCCCGACTAGCGGAAACACCGGGGAGCTGTTTTTT.

V is TRBV14 and J is TRBJ2-7; D is unclear. V was pared by 1 base and J by 7 bases, with 11 bases between. Looked up from germline, CDR1 is SGHDN and CDR2 is FVKESK. The CDR3 covers 13 residues. Here the CDR3 DNA reads TGTGCCAGCAGCCAAGGAAGGAACTCGGAGCAGTACTTC. It specifies CASSQGRNSEQYF.

The V and J genes are TRBV3-1 and TRBJ2-1, with D maybe TRBD2 (6 bases). Deletions cut 4 bases from V and 6 bases from J, with 13 bases between. This CDR3 spans 14 amino acids. Germline V gives CDR1 LGHDT, CDR2 YNNKEL (reference sequence). The CDR3 coding sequence is TGTGCCAGCAGCCTTGGGGGACTTTCCAATGAGCAGTTCTTC. This sequence encodes CASSLGGLSNEQFF.

This clonotype has at least ten counts. The chain joins TRBV6-1 to TRBJ2-7; 10 bases map to TRBD2. Germline values: CDR1 MNHNS, CDR2 SASEGT. The V segment lost 5 bases and the J segment 4 bases; nucleotides outside the gene matches: 8. The CDR3 has 15 amino acids. The CDR3 DNA sequence: TGTGCCAGCAGTTCCCAGAGCGGGAGGGGATACGAGCAGTACTTC. It encodes CASSSQSGRGYEQYF.

This clonotype was found many times. This sequence joins TRBV7-8 and TRBJ1-5, with 7 bases identical to TRBD1. CDR3 length: 14 residues. Per germline, CDR1 SGHVS and CDR2 FQNEAQ. V dropped 5 bases and J dropped 3; count of bases not matched to a gene: 4. CDR3 nucleotides: TGTGCCAGCAGCCCGGGACAGTACAATCAGCCCCAGCATTTT. Protein product: CASSPGQYNQPQHF. The complete variable domain, with remaining parts taken from reference TRBV7-8 and TRBJ1-5, reads GAGVSQSPRYKVAKRGQDVALRCDPISGHVSLFWYQQALGQGPEFLTYFQNEAQLDKSGLPSDRFFAERPEGSVSTLKIQRTQQEDSAVYLCASSPGQYNQPQHFGDGTRLSIL.

This clonotype was detected many times. This CDR3 reads CASSLDGGLEAFF. As DNA, the CDR3 is TGTGCCAGCAGCTTGGACGGAGGACTTGAAGCTTTCTTT. The chain has TRBV5-4 and TRBJ1-1; D is undetermined. CDR1 is SGHNT and CDR2 is YYREEE in the germline V gene (reference sequence). The CDR3 extends over 13 amino acids. V dropped 0 bases and J dropped 7 bases, with 10 bases sitting between them.

At least ten counts were recorded for this clonotype. The CDR3 DNA is TGTGCCAGCAGCCCAACGTTTGGAGGGATGAACACTGAAGCTTTCTTT. It encodes CASSPTFGGMNTEAFF. The chain combines TRBV5-5 with TRBJ1-1, with D unresolved. Germline CDR1 reads SGHKS; CDR2 reads YYEKEE (reference sequence). The V gene lost 4 bases and the J gene lost 0 bases, with 16 bases spanning the gap. CDR3 size: 16 residues.

The table lists this clonotype with many counts. V gene TRBV11-2 combines with J gene TRBJ2-1; D is possibly TRBD2 (6 bases). Trimming took off 8 bases at V and 9 bases at J, with 23 bases between the two ends. The CDR3 consists of 15 residues. The germline gives CDR1 SGHAT, CDR2 FQNNGV. The CDR3 is CASVLGMGLWGEQFF. DNA of the CDR3: TGTGCCAGCGTCCTGGGTATGGGACTTTGGGGTGAGCAGTTCTTC.

At least ten counts were recorded for this clonotype. V gene TRBV28 combines with J gene TRBJ1-2; 7 bases are a match to TRBD1. In germline, CDR1 is MDHEN, CDR2 SYDVKM. There are 14 residues in the CDR3. J gave up 2 bases and V 7 bases, and 7 bases lay outside the gene matches. The CDR3 bases are TGTGCCAGCAATCTGAGGGGGCGCAACTATGGCTACACCTTC. This translates into CASNLRGRNYGYTF.

Turning to this clonotype: This could be a read error, since a much larger clone is one nucleotide away. The chain couples TRBV5-3 to TRBJ2-3; TRBD1 aligns across 7 bases. TRBV5-3 is filed as an ORF, its function uncertain. The CDR3 is made up of 14 amino acids. The CDR3 region has the DNA TGTGCCAGCAGCTCCCAGACAGGGACAGATACGCAGTATTTT. This gives the protein CASSSQTGTDTQYF.

This clonotype was recorded many times. The V call is TRBV7-2, the J call TRBJ2-7; TRBD2 matches at 8 bases. CDR1 SGHTA and CDR2 FQGNSA come from the germline V gene. With V trimmed by 6 bases and J by 5 bases, 15 bases remained unmatched. This CDR3 region has 16 residues. DNA of the CDR3: TGTGCCAGCAGTCCGAGTCTTACGCGGGGGGCTAACGAGCAGTACTTC. Its translation is CASSPSLTRGANEQYF.

This rearrangement joins TRBV28 to TRBJ1-4; 10 nucleotides match TRBD1. CDR3 length: 15 residues. Germline V gene sequence: CDR1 MDHEN, CDR2 SYDVKM. V shed 5 bases and J 7 bases; nucleotides not matched to a gene: 7. CDR3 sequence (DNA): TGTGCCAGCAGTCCTCCGGGACAGGGGAGTGAAAAACTGTTTTTT. It codes for CASSPPGQGSEKLFF.

This clonotype was picked up a small number of times. The V call is TRBV2, the J call TRBJ2-1, with TRBD2 identical over 7 bases. The CDR3 contains 16 residues. Trimming cost V 7 bases and J 0 bases; bases outside gene matches: 9. From germline, CDR1 is SNHLY and CDR2 FYNNEI. The CDR3 is CASTDWGGTSYNEQFF. CDR3 nucleotides: TGTGCCAGCACAGACTGGGGGGGAACCTCCTACAATGAGCAGTTCTTC. The full variable domain, its missing parts supplied by reference TRBV2 and TRBJ2-1, is EPEVTQTPSHQVTQMGQEVILRCVPISNHLYFYWYRQILGQKVEFLVSFYNNEISEKSEIFDDQFSVERPDGSNFTLKIRSTKLEDSAMYFCASTDWGGTSYNEQFFGPGTRLTVL.

In its sample, this clonotype was seen a few times. J is TRBJ1-2 and V is TRBV28, with D possibly TRBD1 on 6 matching bases. The CDR3 length is 14 residues. With 5 bases removed from V and 6 bases from J, the gap between germline ends came to 16 bases. The germline V gene has CDR1 MDHEN and CDR2 SYDVKM. The CDR3 spells CASSQQGGVNGYTF. The CDR3 region has the DNA TGTGCCAGCAGTCAACAGGGCGGGGTAAATGGCTACACCTTC.

This rearrangement joins TRBV9 to TRBJ2-1, with 8 bases that match TRBD2. J gave up 5 bases and V 0 bases, and 7 bases lay outside the gene matches. CDR1 is SGDLS and CDR2 is YYNGEE in the germline V gene. The CDR3 loop spans 16 amino acids. The CDR3 nucleotides are TGTGCCAGCAGCGTAGGCCCGGGACTAGAACACAATGAGCAGTTCTTC. Protein: CASSVGPGLEHNEQFF.